This T cell receptor (beta chain) was sequenced for a study of blood T cells in healthy people across ages. The CDR3 length is 12 residues. The germline CDR1 and CDR2 sequences are SGHTA and FQGNSA. V dropped 6 bases and J dropped 2; count of bases not matched to a gene: 1. PCR was performed a second time for about 7 to 12 cycles using a sample-barcoded 5' primer and a J-beta primer mix. TCRdb analysed the 5' RACE reads with MiXCR anew, one entry per CDR3 protein. This sample yields approximately 800,000 distinct CDR3 sequences, of which more than 35% are seen a single time; less than 20% belongs to the top ten. The sample holds many counts of this clonotype.

This sequence joins TRBV7-2 and TRBJ2-7; TRBD1 matches 7 bases. The clonotype comes from a man at least 80 years old in good health. Material: blood. CDR3: CASRTGAYEQYF. The CDR3 DNA sequence: TGTGCCAGCAGAACAGGGGCCTACGAGCAGTACTTC.